These 8 T cell receptor beta chains share one sample of origin, sequenced in a study of molecular identifiers for immune sequencing clone quantification. TCRdb reprocessed the PCR reads with MiXCR, giving one entry per CDR3 protein. The table includes 300,000 to 350,000 distinct CDR3 sequences, 20% to 25% detected once. The sequenced sample was naive CD8+ T cells from blood, with Jurkat cell RNA spiked in. Noted subset: FACS-sorted CD8+CD4-CCR7+CD45RA+ naive T cells. The receptor source for this set is a human donor in good health. Some libraries in this study had Jurkat cell RNA spiked in.

This clonotype was detected once. A much larger clone differs from this one at a single base, so this may be a read error. V gene TRBV7-9 combines with J gene TRBJ1-1, with D perhaps matching TRBD1 (5 bases). The length of the CDR3 is 12 residues. Germline V gene sequence: CDR1 SEHNR, CDR2 FQNEAQ (reference sequence). Here the CDR3 DNA reads TGTGCCAGCAGCCGTGGGGGTACTGTAGCTTTCTTT. Encoded protein: CASSRGGTVAFF.

In its sample, this clonotype was seen many times. This chain connects TRBV6-2 or TRBV6-3 to TRBJ2-5; D remains ambiguous. Trimming cost V 6 bases and J 5 bases, with 19 bases left between them. Germline V lookup: CDR1 MNHEY, CDR2 SVGEGT. This CDR3 is built from 15 residues. In DNA, the CDR3 is TGTGCCAGCAGCTCCTACCCTACCCGCCTCGAGACCCAGTACTTC. It specifies CASSSYPTRLETQYF.

The table lists this clonotype with many counts. The gene calls are TRBV3-1 and TRBJ1-4; D not certain. The CDR3 totals 14 residues. Between the trimmed V and J ends, which lost 1 base and 6 bases, there was a span of 9 bases. Germline values: CDR1 LGHDT, CDR2 YNNKEL (reference sequence). As DNA, the CDR3 is TGTGCCAGCAGCCAAGGATCTGTCGATGAAAAACTGTTTTTT. This sequence encodes CASSQGSVDEKLFF.

Many counts were recorded for this clonotype. This chain joins TRBV5-6 and TRBJ2-5; D ambiguous. Trimming removed 0 bases at V and 6 bases at J, with 9 bases between. Germline V gives CDR1 SGHDT, CDR2 YYEEEE. The CDR3 contains 13 residues. DNA for the CDR3: TGTGCCAGCAGCTTGGTTGGTGAGAAGACCCAGTACTTC. Residues: CASSLVGEKTQYF.

The sample holds many counts of this clonotype. This chain connects TRBV12-3 or TRBV12-4 to TRBJ2-2; a possible D gene is TRBD2 (6 bases). V lost 1 base and J lost 6, with 9 bases in between. The CDR3 spans 14 residues. The CDR3 bases are TGTGCCAGCAGTTTAGGGACTACCCCCGGGGAGCTGTTTTTT. This sequence encodes CASSLGTTPGELFF.

Ten or more counts support this clonotype. The chain recombines TRBV20-1 with TRBJ1-1; 7 bases agree with TRBD1. J was trimmed by 4 bases and V by 4 bases; bases with no gene match: 6. The germline V gene encodes CDR1 DFQATT and CDR2 SNEGSKA (reference sequence). The CDR3 contains 13 residues. CDR3 region: CSANRGGSTEAFF. The CDR3, as DNA: TGCAGTGCTAACAGGGGTGGAAGCACTGAAGCTTTCTTT.

This clonotype was detected many times. The CDR3 sequence: CASSNPASGTEQYF. CDR3 DNA sequence: TGTGCCAGCAGCAATCCTGCTAGCGGAACCGAGCAGTACTTC. The chain employs TRBV5-6 and TRBJ2-7; 7 bases match TRBD2. Germline V gene data show CDR1 as SGHDT and CDR2 as YYEEEE. The CDR3 extends over 14 amino acids. V was pared by 4 bases and J by 6 bases, with 10 bases of the junction left unmatched.

This clonotype turned up a few times. The chain carries TRBV4-1 and TRBJ2-6; no definite D call. The CDR3 loop spans 18 amino acids. The V gene's germline CDR1 is MGHRA and CDR2 YSYEKL. Trimming shortened V by 4 bases and J by 0 bases, and 16 bases separated the two germline ends. In DNA form, the CDR3 reads TGCGCCAGCAGCCTACCCTCCGGCAGTAGCTCTGGGGCCAACGTCCTGACTTTC. This translates into CASSLPSGSSSGANVLTF.